Detailed here is one T cell receptor (beta chain). The sample belongs to a study of blood T cell repertoires in COVID-19. The CDR3 covers 17 residues. The V end was cut by 2 bases, the J end by 4 bases, with 17 bases between. Looked up from germline, CDR1 is KGHSH and CDR2 is LQKENI. Here immunoSEQ multiplex PCR was the method, and the copy in TCRdb shows in-frame clones only, minus some. The table lists approximately 130,000 clones, roughly 79% of them singletons. The source of this sequence is a human donor in a cohort sampled during active COVID-19. Sequences were obtained from peripheral blood. This rearrangement joins TRBV18 to TRBJ1-4; perhaps TRBD1 as D (5 bases). CDR3 protein: CASSPTRQRQFNEKLFF. In DNA, the CDR3 is TGTGCCAGCTCACCAACGAGACAGCGACAATTTAATGAAAAACTGTTTTTT. Using reference TRBV18 and TRBJ1-4 for the parts outside the CDR3, the full variable domain is NAGVMQNPRHLVRRRGQEARLRCSPMKGHSHVYWYRQLPEEGLKFMVYLQKENIIDESGMPKERFSAEFPKEGPSILRIQQVVRGDSAAYFCASSPTRQRQFNEKLFFGSGTQLSVL.